One T cell receptor (beta chain) is described in this entry. Base qualities are not at hand, and no much larger clone is one base apart. The data belong to a study of T cells after yellow fever vaccination (dated by TCRdb to the late 2010s). With regard to the full study: Libraries from fractions with low cell numbers were prepared with the SMART-Seq v4 Ultra Low Input RNA kit. Blood samples were taken at several timepoints before and after primary and secondary immunization, and bulk PBMC replicates and cell subsets were isolated. Two healthy male donors, one aged 18 to 30 and one aged 30 to 39 years, were included in the cohort. To follow T-cell clones before and after both primary and booster YFV17D yellow fever vaccination, bulk TCR alpha and beta repertoires underwent longitudinal sequencing. General findings and caveats noted by the study authors: A small share of clonotypes occurred in both CD4 and CD8 compartments, likely arising from convergent recombination. Most clones expanded after primary vaccination (96% of CD4 and 88% of CD8) were re-detected after the booster, suggesting that broad memory maintenance occurred. The secondary T-cell response was found to be weaker but faster than the primary response, with a peak reached on day 5 rather than on day 15. Because the study included only two donors, the extent to which the findings can be generalized is limited. FACS-sorted repertoires could contain abundant contaminating clonotypes from the bulk population, so computational filtering was required.

Read against the paper, the sample's treatment or condition label means: live attenuated yellow fever vaccine strain. PBMCs were isolated from peripheral blood using a standard Ficoll-Paque protocol. With anti-CD3 and anti-CD8 staining plus a dextramer loaded with the yellow fever NS4B epitope peptide, the researchers sorted epitope-specific CD8 T cells. TriZol was used to extract RNA from bulk PBMCs, from CD4 and CD8 fractions, and from dextramer-positive and dextramer-negative fractions. Counted from cysteine to phenylalanine, this CDR3 has 13 amino acids. Only the CDR3 region is kept as DNA, spanning 39 bases read in frame from base 1. For this chain, trimming is 6 bases at the V end and 6 bases at the J end, and the number of junction bases without a gene match is 4. TCR cDNA was synthesized by 5'RACE template switching, which introduced a universal primer site and unique molecular identifiers. Priming for cDNA synthesis came from both the TCR alpha and TCR beta constant segments. Libraries were amplified in two PCR steps, with sample barcodes and sequencing adapters added in the second step. Sequencing of the libraries was done on either Illumina HiSeq 2500 (2x100 bp) or NovaSeq (2x150 bp). Concerning the study's data processing: Demultiplexing of reads and collapsing into UMI consensus sequences were performed with MIGEC, and V(D)J alignment was carried out with MiXCR. Vaccine-responding clonotypes were identified with edgeR using replicate PBMC samples, with FDR below 0.01 and a log2 fold change above 5 up to day 15 being required. Each bulk clonotype was labeled CD4 or CD8 based on which sequenced repertoire, CD4 or CD8, contained the clonotype at higher abundance. Clonotypes enriched at least 10-fold in dextramer-positive over dextramer-negative fractions were defined as NS4B-specific, and CD4-biased clonotypes were excluded. The raw public reads went through TCRdb reprocessing: fastp at Q25, MiXCR clone calling, in-frame beta chains kept. Under each unique CDR3 protein, matching rows form one entry showing the most common genes and DNA. TCRdb's processing, not the authors', yielded these V and J calls. This sample lists 96,000 or so distinct CDR3 sequences; 7.5% to 10% were detected once. The ten biggest clones cover around 16% of the sample.

This receptor chain uses TRBV12-3 or TRBV12-4 and TRBJ2-1, with 8 central nucleotides matching TRBD2. This clonotype was sampled from a man between 18 and 35 years old who received the YFV17D yellow fever vaccine. The sample here was CD8+ T cells not binding an NS4B(214-222) dextramer, sorted from PBMCs, taken more than 14 days after the first yellow fever vaccination. Per the publication, the cell subset or site label means: NS4B epitope dextramer-negative CD8 T cells. The CDR3 protein sequence reads: CASSPAGGNEQFF. Read as DNA, the sequence is TGTGCCAGCAGCCCGGCGGGGGGCAATGAGCAGTTCTTC.